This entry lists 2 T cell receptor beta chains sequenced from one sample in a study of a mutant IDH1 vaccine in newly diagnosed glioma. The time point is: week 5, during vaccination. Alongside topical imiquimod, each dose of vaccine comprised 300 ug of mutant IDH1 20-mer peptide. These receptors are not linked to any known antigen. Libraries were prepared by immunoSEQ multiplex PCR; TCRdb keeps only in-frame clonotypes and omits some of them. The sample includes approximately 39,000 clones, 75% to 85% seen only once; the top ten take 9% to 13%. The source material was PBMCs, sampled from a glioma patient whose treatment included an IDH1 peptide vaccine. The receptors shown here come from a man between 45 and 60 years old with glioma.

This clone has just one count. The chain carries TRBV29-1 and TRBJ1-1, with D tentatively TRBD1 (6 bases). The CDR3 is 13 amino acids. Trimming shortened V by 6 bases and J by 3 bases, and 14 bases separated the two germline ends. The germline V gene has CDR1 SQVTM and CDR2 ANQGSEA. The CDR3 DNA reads TGCAGCGTGGGGGGCGCGGGTGACACTGAAGCTTTCTTT. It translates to CSVGGAGDTEAFF.

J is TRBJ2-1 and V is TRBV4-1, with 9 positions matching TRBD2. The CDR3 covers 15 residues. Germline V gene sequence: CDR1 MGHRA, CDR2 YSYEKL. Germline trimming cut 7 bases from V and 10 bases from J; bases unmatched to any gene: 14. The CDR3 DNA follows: TGCGCCAGCAACCCAGTGCCAGCGGGAGGAGAGGAGCAGTTCTTC. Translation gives CASNPVPAGGEEQFF.